This T cell receptor gamma chain was sequenced during a study of gamma delta lymphoproliferative disorders and STAT genes. Study at large: Delta libraries were made per EuroClonality-NGS working group procedure.

PBMCs from patients and controls supplied the genomic DNA for sequencing. Age- and sex-matched healthy adult donors provided control blood. This clone rates as large. This CDR3 comprises 14 residues. Per the germline V gene, CDR1 is EGSNGY and CDR2 is YDSYNSKV. The trim removed 0 bases at V and 3 bases at J, leaving 5 bases unmatched. TCRdb re-called the multiplex PCR reads through CATT. In the table there are more than 550 gamma-chain clones, 20% to 30% of which are singletons. This chain links TRGV2 with TRGJ1 or TRGJ2. Because TCRdb records no J gene, it was assigned here through a match of the DNA to germline. Sequencing was carried out using blood. This sequence was found in a human donor in good health. The CDR3 spells CATWDGNLYYKKLF. The CDR3 DNA follows: TGTGCCACCTGGGACGGGAACCTTTATTATAAGAAACTCTTT.